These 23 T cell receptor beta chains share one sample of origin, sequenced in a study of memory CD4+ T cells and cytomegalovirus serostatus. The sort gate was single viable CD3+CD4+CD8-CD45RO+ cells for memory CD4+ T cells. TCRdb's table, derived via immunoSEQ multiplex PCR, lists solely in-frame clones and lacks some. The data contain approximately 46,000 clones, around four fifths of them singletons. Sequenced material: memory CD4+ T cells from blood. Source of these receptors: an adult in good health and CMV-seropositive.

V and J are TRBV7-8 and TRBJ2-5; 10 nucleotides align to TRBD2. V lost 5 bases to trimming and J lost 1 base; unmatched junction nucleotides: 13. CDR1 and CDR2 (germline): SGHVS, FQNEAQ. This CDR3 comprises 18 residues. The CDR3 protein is CASSLLAGPSGLQETQYF. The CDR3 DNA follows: TGTGCCAGCAGCCTACTAGCGGGGCCTTCCGGGCTCCAAGAGACCCAGTACTTC.

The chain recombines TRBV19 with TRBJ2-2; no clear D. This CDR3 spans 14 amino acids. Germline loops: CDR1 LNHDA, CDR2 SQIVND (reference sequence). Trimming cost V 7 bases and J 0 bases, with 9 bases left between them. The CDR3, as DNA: TGTGCCAGTATACGAAACTCGAACACCGGGGAGCTGTTTTTT. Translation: CASIRNSNTGELFF.

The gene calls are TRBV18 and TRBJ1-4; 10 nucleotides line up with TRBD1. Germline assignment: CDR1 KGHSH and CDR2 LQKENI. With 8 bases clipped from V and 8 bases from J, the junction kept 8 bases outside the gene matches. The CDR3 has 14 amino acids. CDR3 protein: CASTFDRGREKLFF. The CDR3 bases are TGTGCCAGCACTTTCGACAGGGGGCGGGAAAAACTGTTTTTT.

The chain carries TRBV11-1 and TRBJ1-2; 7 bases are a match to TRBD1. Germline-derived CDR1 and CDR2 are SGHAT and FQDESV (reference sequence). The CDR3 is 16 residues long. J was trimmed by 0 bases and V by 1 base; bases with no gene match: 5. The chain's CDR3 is CASSLDGTASNYGYTF. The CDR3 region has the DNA TGTGCCAGCAGCTTAGACGGGACAGCATCTAACTATGGCTACACCTTC.

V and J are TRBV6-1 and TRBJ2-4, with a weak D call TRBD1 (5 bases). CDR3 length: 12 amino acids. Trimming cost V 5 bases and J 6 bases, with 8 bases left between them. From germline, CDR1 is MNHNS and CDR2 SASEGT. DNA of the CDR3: TGTGCCAGCAGTCCCCAGGGAAACATTCAGTACTTC. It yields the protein CASSPQGNIQYF.

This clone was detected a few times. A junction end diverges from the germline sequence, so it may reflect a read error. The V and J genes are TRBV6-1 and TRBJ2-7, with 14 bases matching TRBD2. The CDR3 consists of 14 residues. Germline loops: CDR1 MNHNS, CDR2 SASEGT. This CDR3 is CASSENPTSGGENF. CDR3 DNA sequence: TGTGCCAGCAGTGAAAATCCGACTAGCGGGGGGGAGAACTTC.

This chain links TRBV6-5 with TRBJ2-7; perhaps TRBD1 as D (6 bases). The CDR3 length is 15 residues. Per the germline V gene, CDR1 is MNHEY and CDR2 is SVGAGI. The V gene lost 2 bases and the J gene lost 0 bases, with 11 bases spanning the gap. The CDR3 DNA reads TGTGCCAGCAGTTACGTTGGGACAAACTCCTACGAGCAGTACTTC. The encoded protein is CASSYVGTNSYEQYF.

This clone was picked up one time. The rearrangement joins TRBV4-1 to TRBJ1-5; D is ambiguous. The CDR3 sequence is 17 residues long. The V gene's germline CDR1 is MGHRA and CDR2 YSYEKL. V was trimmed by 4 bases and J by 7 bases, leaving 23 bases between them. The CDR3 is CASSRETIIGEYQPQHF. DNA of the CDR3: TGCGCCAGCAGCCGAGAAACAATTATCGGGGAATACCAGCCCCAGCATTTT.

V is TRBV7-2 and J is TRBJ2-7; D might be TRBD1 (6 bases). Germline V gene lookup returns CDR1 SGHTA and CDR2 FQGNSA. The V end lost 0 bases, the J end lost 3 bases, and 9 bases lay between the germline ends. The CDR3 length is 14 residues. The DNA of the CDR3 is TGTGCCAGCAGCTTAGCCCCGGACAGCTACGAGCAGTACTTC. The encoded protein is CASSLAPDSYEQYF.

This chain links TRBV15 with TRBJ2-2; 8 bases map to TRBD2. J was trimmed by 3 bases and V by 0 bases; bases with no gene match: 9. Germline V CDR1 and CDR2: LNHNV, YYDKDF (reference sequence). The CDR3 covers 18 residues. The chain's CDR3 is CATSRDGRTSFDTGELFF. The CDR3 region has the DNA TGTGCCACCAGCAGAGACGGCCGGACTAGCTTTGACACCGGGGAGCTGTTTTTT.

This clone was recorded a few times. The CDR3 nucleotides read TGTGCCAGCTCACGTATAGGGGGGACCGATAATTCACCCCTCCACTTT. Amino acid sequence: CASSRIGGTDNSPLHF. The V call is TRBV18, the J call TRBJ1-6; the D gene is possibly TRBD1 (6 bases). The V gene's germline CDR1 is KGHSH and CDR2 LQKENI. The CDR3 loop spans 16 amino acids. V was clipped by 4 bases and J by 5 bases, with 15 bases between them.

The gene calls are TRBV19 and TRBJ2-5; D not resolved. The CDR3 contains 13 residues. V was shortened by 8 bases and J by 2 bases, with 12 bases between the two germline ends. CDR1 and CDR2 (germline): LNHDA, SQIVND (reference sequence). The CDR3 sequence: CASSLARQETQYF. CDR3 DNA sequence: TGTGCCAGTTCGCTCGCCCGACAAGAGACCCAGTACTTC. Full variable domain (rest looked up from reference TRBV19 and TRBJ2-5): DGGITQSPKYLFRKEGQNVTLSCEQNLNHDAMYWYRQDPGQGLRLIYYSQIVNDFQKGDIAEGYSVSREKKESFPLTVTSAQKNPTAFYLCASSLARQETQYFGPGTRLLVL.

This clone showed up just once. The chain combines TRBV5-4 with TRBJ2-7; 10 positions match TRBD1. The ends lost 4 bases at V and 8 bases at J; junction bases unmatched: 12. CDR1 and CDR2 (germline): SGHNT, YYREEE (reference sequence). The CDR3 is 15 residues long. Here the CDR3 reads CASSDAGTGAEKQYF. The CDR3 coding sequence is TGTGCCAGCAGCGACGCCGGGACAGGGGCCGAAAAGCAGTACTTC.

CDR3 loop: CASSINGQGAGETQYF. Written as DNA, the CDR3 is TGCGCCAGCAGCATCAATGGACAGGGGGCCGGGGAGACCCAGTACTTC. V and J are TRBV5-1 and TRBJ2-5, with 11 bases aligning to TRBD1. Germline V lookup: CDR1 SGHRS, CDR2 YFSETQ. This CDR3 has 16 residues. After removal of 4 bases from V and 5 bases from J, the junction contained 10 bases not matched to a gene.

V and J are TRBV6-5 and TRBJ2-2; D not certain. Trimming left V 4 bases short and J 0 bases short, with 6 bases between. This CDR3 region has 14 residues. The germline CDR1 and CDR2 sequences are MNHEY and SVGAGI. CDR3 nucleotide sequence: TGTGCCAGCAGTTGGCAGGCGAACACCGGGGAGCTGTTTTTT. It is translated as CASSWQANTGELFF.

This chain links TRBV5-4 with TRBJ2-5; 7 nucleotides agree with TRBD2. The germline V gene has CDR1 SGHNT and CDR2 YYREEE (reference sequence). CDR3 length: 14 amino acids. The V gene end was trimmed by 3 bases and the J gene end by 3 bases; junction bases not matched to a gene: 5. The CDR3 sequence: CASSWGGGKETQYF. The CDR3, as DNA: TGTGCCAGCAGCTGGGGGGGAGGGAAAGAGACCCAGTACTTC.

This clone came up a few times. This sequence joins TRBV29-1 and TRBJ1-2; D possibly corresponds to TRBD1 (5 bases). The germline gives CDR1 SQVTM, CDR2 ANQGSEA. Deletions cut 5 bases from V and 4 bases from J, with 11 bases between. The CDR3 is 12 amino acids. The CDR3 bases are TGCAGCGTTAAGGATGACAGCTATGGCTACACCTTC. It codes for CSVKDDSYGYTF.

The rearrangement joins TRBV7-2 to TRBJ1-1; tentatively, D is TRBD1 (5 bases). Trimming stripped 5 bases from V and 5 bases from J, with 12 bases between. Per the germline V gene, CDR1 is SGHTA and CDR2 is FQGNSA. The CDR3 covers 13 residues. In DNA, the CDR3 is TGTGCCAGCAGCCAGCAGGGATATACTGAAGCTTTCTTT. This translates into CASSQQGYTEAFF.

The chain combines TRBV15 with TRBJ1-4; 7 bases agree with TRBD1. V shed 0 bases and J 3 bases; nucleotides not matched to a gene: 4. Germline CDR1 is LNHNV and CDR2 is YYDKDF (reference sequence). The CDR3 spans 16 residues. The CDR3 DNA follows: TGTGCCACCAGCAGAGAAGGGGGCCTGGCTAATGAAAAACTGTTTTTT. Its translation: CATSREGGLANEKLFF.

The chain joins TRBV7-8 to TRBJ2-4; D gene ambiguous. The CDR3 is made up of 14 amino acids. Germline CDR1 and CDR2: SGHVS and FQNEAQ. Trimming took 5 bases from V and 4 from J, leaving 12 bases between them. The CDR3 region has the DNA TGTGCCAGCAGCAGGCAAGCCGGGAAAAACATTCAGTACTTC. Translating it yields CASSRQAGKNIQYF.

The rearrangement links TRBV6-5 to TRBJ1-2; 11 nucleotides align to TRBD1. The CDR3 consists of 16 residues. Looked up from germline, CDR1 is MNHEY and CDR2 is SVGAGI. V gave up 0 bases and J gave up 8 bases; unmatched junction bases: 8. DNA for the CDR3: TGTGCCAGCAGTTACTCTCGGACAGGGGGCCTGATGGGCTACACCTTC. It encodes CASSYSRTGGLMGYTF.

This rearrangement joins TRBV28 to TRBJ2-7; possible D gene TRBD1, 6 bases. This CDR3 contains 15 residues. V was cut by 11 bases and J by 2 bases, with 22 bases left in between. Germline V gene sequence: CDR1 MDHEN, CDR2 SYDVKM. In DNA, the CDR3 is TGTGCCGGATCGACGTTAAAACAGGGCACCTACGAGCAGTACTTC. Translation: CAGSTLKQGTYEQYF.

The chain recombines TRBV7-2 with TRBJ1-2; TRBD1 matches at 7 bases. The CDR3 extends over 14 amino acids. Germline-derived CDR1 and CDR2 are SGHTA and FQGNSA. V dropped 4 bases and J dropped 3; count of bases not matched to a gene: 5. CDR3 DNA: TGTGCCAGCAGCTCCGCGCAGGGGGACTATGGCTACACCTTC. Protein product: CASSSAQGDYGYTF.